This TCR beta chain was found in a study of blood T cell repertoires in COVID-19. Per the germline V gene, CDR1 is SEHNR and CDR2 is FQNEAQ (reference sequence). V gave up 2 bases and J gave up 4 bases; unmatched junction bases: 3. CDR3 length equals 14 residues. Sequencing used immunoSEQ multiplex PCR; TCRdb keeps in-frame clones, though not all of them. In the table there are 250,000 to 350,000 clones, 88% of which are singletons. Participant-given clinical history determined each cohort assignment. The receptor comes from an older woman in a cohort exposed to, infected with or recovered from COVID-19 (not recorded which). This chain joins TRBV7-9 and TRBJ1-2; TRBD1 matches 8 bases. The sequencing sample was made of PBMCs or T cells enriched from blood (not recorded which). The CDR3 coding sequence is TGTGCCAGCAGCTTATCAGGGGGCGGCTATGGCTACACCTTC. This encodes CASSLSGGGYGYTF. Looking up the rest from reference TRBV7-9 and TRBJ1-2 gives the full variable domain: DTGVSQNPRHKITKRGQNVTFRCDPISEHNRLYWYRQTLGQGPEFLTYFQNEAQLEKSRLLSDRFSAERPKGSFSTLEIQRTEQGDSAMYLCASSLSGGGYGYTFGSGTRLTVV.